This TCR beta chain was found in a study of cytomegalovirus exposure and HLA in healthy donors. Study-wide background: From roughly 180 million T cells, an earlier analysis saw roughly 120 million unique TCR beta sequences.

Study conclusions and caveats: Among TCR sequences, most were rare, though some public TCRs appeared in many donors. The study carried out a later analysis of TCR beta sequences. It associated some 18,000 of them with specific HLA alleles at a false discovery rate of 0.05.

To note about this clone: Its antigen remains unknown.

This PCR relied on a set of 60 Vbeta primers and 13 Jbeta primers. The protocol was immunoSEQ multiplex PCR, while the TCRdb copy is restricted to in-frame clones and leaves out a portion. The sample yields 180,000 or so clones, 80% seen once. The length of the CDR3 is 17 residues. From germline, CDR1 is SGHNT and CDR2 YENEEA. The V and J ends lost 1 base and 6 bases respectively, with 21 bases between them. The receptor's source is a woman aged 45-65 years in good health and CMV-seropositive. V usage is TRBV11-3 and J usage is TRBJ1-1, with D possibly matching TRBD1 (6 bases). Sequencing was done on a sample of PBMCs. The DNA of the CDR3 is TGTGCCAGCAGCTTAGGCTGGGGAGACACTGGACAGCCTGAAGCTTTCTTT. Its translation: CASSLGWGDTGQPEAFF.